This T cell receptor (beta chain) was documented in a study of vaccination effects on CD4 cells after COVID-19. V was pared by 4 bases and J by 6 bases, with 12 bases between. The germline gives CDR1 KGHDR, CDR2 SFDVKD. The CDR3 loop spans 14 amino acids. Antigen-specific CD4+ T cells were first expanded with viral peptide pools by the ViraFEST assay and only then sequenced. When roughly eleven days of culture had elapsed, CD4+ T cells were isolated. Concerning this clone itself: The antigen is not known.

The data were produced by immunoSEQ multiplex PCR, yet TCRdb's version contains in-frame clones alone and is incomplete. The sample includes approximately 54,000 clones, around 75% of them seen just once. The J gene is TRBJ1-5, the V gene TRBV24-1, with D perhaps matching TRBD1 (6 bases). Sequences were derived from CD4+ T cells from PBMCs cultured with HCoV-229E spike peptides, sampled before COVID-19 vaccination. The TCR sequence derives from a human donor who received a COVID-19 vaccine. The CDR3 DNA sequence: TGTGCCACCAGTGACCACAGGGTAGGTCAGCCCCAGCATTTT. It translates to CATSDHRVGQPQHF.